The T cell receptor beta chain under discussion was sequenced for a study of T cells in tumors after PD-1 blockade. Looking at the study overall: Blood samples averaged around 110,000 templates (range about 21,000-260,000) and 36,000 or so unique clonotypes.

Trimming pared 0 bases from V and 4 bases from J, leaving 12 bases between. This CDR3 comprises 15 residues. Germline V gene lookup returns CDR1 MNHEY and CDR2 SVGAGI. Using immunoSEQ multiplex PCR, the repertoire was profiled, and TCRdb retains in-frame clones only, with some absent. The data show tens of thousands of clones, 78% seen once. This clone was counted between two and nine times. The chain recombines TRBV6-5 with TRBJ2-5; D is uncertain. This TCR derives from a human donor with basal cell carcinoma. Specimen: PBMCs, collected before anti-PD-1 treatment. The CDR3 loop is CASSYSIDITETQYF. CDR3 nucleotide sequence: TGTGCCAGCAGTTACTCGATCGACATAACAGAGACCCAGTACTTC.